This is a list of T cell receptor beta chains from one sample in a study of vaccination and CD4 T cells after COVID-19. These TCRs' antigens remain unknown. TCRdb re-derived calls from the PCR reads in MiXCR, one entry per CDR3 protein. The repertoire holds 4,500 to 7,000 distinct CDR3 sequences, with approximately 35% as singletons. The sequenced sample was CD4+ T cells from blood, cultured in vitro. Receptors were obtained from a human donor in good health. CDR3s include the opening cysteine and the closing phenylalanine or tryptophan. The order of the fields is D gene, V gene, J gene, clone size, CDR3 DNA, CDR3 protein. D genes are given only for firm matches. Size is stated for part of the rows, as once, few or many counts, or as a class when the clone is expanded.

d_gene: TRBD1
v_gene: TRBV5-4
j_gene: TRBJ1-2
abundance: .
CDR3nt: TGTGCCAGCAGCCTCCCTTTTGGGACAGGGTATGGCTACACCTTC
CDR3aa: CASSLPFGTGYGYTF

d_gene: TRBD2
v_gene: TRBV30
j_gene: TRBJ2-3
abundance: .
CDR3nt: TGTGCCTCCCAAACTAGCGGGGTTACAGATACGCAGTATTTT
CDR3aa: CASQTSGVTDTQYF

d_gene: .
v_gene: TRBV11-2
j_gene: TRBJ1-2
abundance: .
CDR3nt: TGTGCCAGCAGCTACGGAGGGCTCGGCTACACCTTC
CDR3aa: CASSYGGLGYTF

d_gene: .
v_gene: TRBV19
j_gene: TRBJ2-5
abundance: .
CDR3nt: TGTGCCAGTAACTCCCACGGGGGAGAGACCCAGTACTTC
CDR3aa: CASNSHGGETQYF

d_gene: TRBD1
v_gene: TRBV24-1
j_gene: TRBJ2-2
abundance: .
CDR3nt: TGTGCCACCTCCGGGACAGGGGGGTCCGGGGAGCTGTTTTTT
CDR3aa: CATSGTGGSGELFF

d_gene: .
v_gene: TRBV10-3
j_gene: TRBJ2-7
abundance: .
CDR3nt: TGTGCCACTAGTGCAAGCTCCTACGAGCAGTACTTC
CDR3aa: CATSASSYEQYF

d_gene: TRBD2
v_gene: TRBV30
j_gene: TRBJ2-3
abundance: once
CDR3nt: TGTGCCTGCCAAACCGGGGGGGCGGGGGATACGCAGTATTTT
CDR3aa: CACQTGGAGDTQYF

d_gene: .
v_gene: TRBV11-1
j_gene: TRBJ1-1
abundance: .
CDR3nt: TGTGCCAGCAGCTTTAATCTGGGAAATACTGAAGCTTTCTTT
CDR3aa: CASSFNLGNTEAFF

d_gene: TRBD1
v_gene: TRBV7-9
j_gene: TRBJ2-1
abundance: .
CDR3nt: TGTGCCAGCAGCTTAGGGGGGACAGGGGGCTACAATGAGCAGTTCTTC
CDR3aa: CASSLGGTGGYNEQFF

d_gene: .
v_gene: TRBV15
j_gene: TRBJ1-1
abundance: .
CDR3nt: TGTGCCACCAGCAGAGATACAGAGAACACTGAAGCTTTCTTT
CDR3aa: CATSRDTENTEAFF

d_gene: .
v_gene: TRBV2
j_gene: TRBJ1-1
abundance: few
CDR3nt: TGTGCCAGCGCACCGACCTACTATAACACTGAAGCTTTCTTT
CDR3aa: CASAPTYYNTEAFF

d_gene: TRBD1
v_gene: TRBV19
j_gene: TRBJ2-3
abundance: few
CDR3nt: TGTGCCAGTAGTACCACAGGGGCAGATACGCAGTATTTT
CDR3aa: CASSTTGADTQYF

d_gene: .
v_gene: TRBV12-3/TRBV12-4
j_gene: TRBJ2-7
abundance: .
CDR3nt: TGTGCCAGCAGTTCCGACGGGACTTTCTACGAGCAGTACTTC
CDR3aa: CASSSDGTFYEQYF

d_gene: .
v_gene: TRBV5-8
j_gene: TRBJ2-5
abundance: .
CDR3nt: TGTGCCAGCAGCTCCGCGGGGGCGAGTGGGGAGACCCAGTACTTC
CDR3aa: CASSSAGASGETQYF

d_gene: .
v_gene: TRBV6-1
j_gene: TRBJ1-6
abundance: medium-sized
CDR3nt: TGTGCCAGCAGCGAAGACGAGGATTCACCCCTCCACTTT
CDR3aa: CASSEDEDSPLHF

d_gene: .
v_gene: TRBV29-1
j_gene: TRBJ2-2
abundance: .
CDR3nt: TGCAGCGTTGGTCCTCTAGCGAACACCGGGGAGCTGTTTTTT
CDR3aa: CSVGPLANTGELFF

d_gene: .
v_gene: TRBV5-4
j_gene: TRBJ2-7
abundance: few
CDR3nt: TGTGCCAGCAGCTTGGGGGGAAGCTCCTACGAGCAGTACTTC
CDR3aa: CASSLGGSSYEQYF

d_gene: .
v_gene: TRBV21-1
j_gene: TRBJ2-1
abundance: few
CDR3nt: TGTGCCAGCAGCAAAAGCGGGGGGGCCAATGAGCAGTTCTTC
CDR3aa: CASSKSGGANEQFF

d_gene: .
v_gene: TRBV30
j_gene: TRBJ2-7
abundance: once
CDR3nt: TGTGCCTGGAGCCCGGGCCACTACGAGCAGTACTTC
CDR3aa: CAWSPGHYEQYF

d_gene: .
v_gene: TRBV20-1
j_gene: TRBJ1-1
abundance: once
CDR3nt: TGCAGTGCTAGTAACGGTAACACTGAAGCTCTCTTT
CDR3aa: CSASNGNTEALF

d_gene: TRBD1
v_gene: TRBV6-1
j_gene: TRBJ1-2
abundance: medium-sized
CDR3nt: TGTGCCAGCACCAGACAGGGGAACTATGGCTACACCTTC
CDR3aa: CASTRQGNYGYTF

d_gene: .
v_gene: TRBV20-1
j_gene: TRBJ1-1
abundance: .
CDR3nt: TGCAGTGCTAGAGATCCTGAAGGCCCCGGGGAAGCTTTCTTT
CDR3aa: CSARDPEGPGEAFF

d_gene: .
v_gene: TRBV24-1
j_gene: TRBJ2-3
abundance: few
CDR3nt: TGTGCCACCTCCCGTGGAGGGAGCACAGATACGCAGTATTTT
CDR3aa: CATSRGGSTDTQYF

d_gene: TRBD2
v_gene: TRBV20-1
j_gene: TRBJ2-5
abundance: .
CDR3nt: TGCAGTGCTAGAGTTAGCGGGGGATACGAGACCCAGTACTTC
CDR3aa: CSARVSGGYETQYF

d_gene: .
v_gene: TRBV27
j_gene: TRBJ1-1
abundance: few
CDR3nt: TGTGCCAGCAGTTTAACCGAGAACACTGAAGCTTTCTTT
CDR3aa: CASSLTENTEAFF

d_gene: .
v_gene: TRBV6-4
j_gene: TRBJ1-5
abundance: .
CDR3nt: TGTGCCAGCAGTGACTCGACATCGGGGCACCTAGACCATCAGCCCCAGCATTTT
CDR3aa: CASSDSTSGHLDHQPQHF

d_gene: .
v_gene: TRBV6-1
j_gene: TRBJ1-2
abundance: .
CDR3nt: TGTGCCAGCAGTGAAAGGGGTGGCTACACCTTC
CDR3aa: CASSERGGYTF

d_gene: TRBD1
v_gene: TRBV6-1
j_gene: TRBJ1-2
abundance: few
CDR3nt: TGTGCCAGCAGGTCTTATACGTCGACAGGGGGCTATTATGGCTACACCTTC
CDR3aa: CASRSYTSTGGYYGYTF

d_gene: .
v_gene: TRBV10-1
j_gene: TRBJ1-2
abundance: .
CDR3nt: TGCGCCAGCAGTGAGTCTTCTAACTATGGCTACACCTTC
CDR3aa: CASSESSNYGYTF

d_gene: .
v_gene: TRBV27
j_gene: TRBJ2-7
abundance: .
CDR3nt: TGTGCCAGCAGTTTAACGCCCGGGACACCGGGGGGATCCTACGAGCAGTACTTC
CDR3aa: CASSLTPGTPGGSYEQYF

d_gene: .
v_gene: TRBV7-8
j_gene: TRBJ2-5
abundance: .
CDR3nt: TGTGCCAGCAGCTTAGGGAAGACCCAGTACTTC
CDR3aa: CASSLGKTQYF

d_gene: .
v_gene: TRBV11-1
j_gene: TRBJ1-1
abundance: .
CDR3nt: TGTGCCAGCAGCCCGCTATCCGAAGCTTTCTTT
CDR3aa: CASSPLSEAFF

d_gene: .
v_gene: TRBV6-1
j_gene: TRBJ2-5
abundance: .
CDR3nt: TGTGCCAGCAGTAATCTCGGTTCGTCCCAGTACTTC
CDR3aa: CASSNLGSSQYF

d_gene: .
v_gene: TRBV6-2/TRBV6-3
j_gene: TRBJ1-2
abundance: .
CDR3nt: TGTGCCAGCAGTTATCAGCGGACCTATGGCTACACCTTC
CDR3aa: CASSYQRTYGYTF

d_gene: .
v_gene: TRBV20-1
j_gene: TRBJ1-2
abundance: few
CDR3nt: TGCAGTGCTTTGCGGGGCAGACCTAACTATGGCTACACCTTC
CDR3aa: CSALRGRPNYGYTF

d_gene: TRBD1
v_gene: TRBV27
j_gene: TRBJ1-1
abundance: .
CDR3nt: TGTGCCAGCACCGTAGACAGGGGGAACACTGAAGCTTTCTTT
CDR3aa: CASTVDRGNTEAFF

d_gene: .
v_gene: TRBV20-1
j_gene: TRBJ1-1
abundance: few
CDR3nt: TGCAGGGCCGTAACCTTAACAATTAACACTGAAGCTTTCTTT
CDR3aa: CRAVTLTINTEAFF

d_gene: .
v_gene: TRBV5-5
j_gene: TRBJ1-2
abundance: .
CDR3nt: TGTGCCAGCAGCTTCGACGGAACCTATGGCTACACCTTC
CDR3aa: CASSFDGTYGYTF

d_gene: .
v_gene: TRBV19
j_gene: TRBJ1-5
abundance: few
CDR3nt: TGTGCCAGTAGTATTAAGGGGGAAGGTCAGCCCCAGCATTTT
CDR3aa: CASSIKGEGQPQHF

d_gene: .
v_gene: TRBV20-1
j_gene: TRBJ1-2
abundance: few
CDR3nt: TGCAGTGCTAGAGTGGGGGCGCGGGGCTACACCTTC
CDR3aa: CSARVGARGYTF

d_gene: TRBD1
v_gene: TRBV19
j_gene: TRBJ2-5
abundance: few
CDR3nt: TGTGCCAGTAGTATGGGACAGTTAGAGACCCAGTACTTC
CDR3aa: CASSMGQLETQYF